A single sample is the source of the 3 T cell receptor beta chains below, sequenced in a study of PD-L1 blockade in urothelial cancer. Libraries were prepared by immunoSEQ multiplex PCR; TCRdb keeps only in-frame clonotypes and omits some of them. Of around 110,000 clones in the sample, roughly 90% were seen once. The sample's time point: peripheral blood 6 weeks after treatment start. The sample was PBMCs, taken around atezolizumab (anti-PD-L1) treatment. These receptors all stem from a man between 60 and 75 years old with urothelial cancer.

The V call is TRBV18, the J call TRBJ2-1, with 7 bases identical to TRBD1. The length of the CDR3 is 16 residues. The V gene's germline CDR1 is KGHSH and CDR2 LQKENI. The V and J ends lost 2 bases and 4 bases, in that order; junction bases with no gene match: 8. CDR3 sequence: CASSPNSRGQYNEQFF. The CDR3, as DNA: TGTGCCAGCTCACCAAACTCCAGGGGACAGTACAATGAGCAGTTCTTC.

The chain has TRBV9 and TRBJ2-5; a possible D gene is TRBD2 (6 bases). The CDR3 spans 14 residues. Trimming removed 0 bases at V and 2 bases at J, with 8 bases between. Germline V gene data show CDR1 as SGDLS and CDR2 as YYNGEE. The CDR3 DNA follows: TGTGCCAGCAGCGTAGCGGGAGCACAAGAGACCCAGTACTTC. Translated: CASSVAGAQETQYF. Using reference TRBV9 and TRBJ2-5 for the parts outside the CDR3, the full variable domain is DSGVTQTPKHLITATGQRVTLRCSPRSGDLSVYWYQQSLDQGLQFLIQYYNGEERAKGNILERFSAQQFPDLHSELNLSSLELGDSALYFCASSVAGAQETQYFGPGTRLLVL.

The V gene is TRBV2, the J gene TRBJ1-1, with D maybe TRBD1 (5 bases). The germline gives CDR1 SNHLY, CDR2 FYNNEI. The V and J ends lost 3 bases and 4 bases respectively, with 15 bases between them. CDR3 length: 15 residues. CDR3 in amino acids: CASSDIGGASTEAFF. The CDR3 DNA sequence: TGTGCCAGCAGTGATATCGGCGGGGCAAGCACTGAAGCTTTCTTT.